The 2 T cell receptor beta chains given below trace back to one sample, sequenced in a study of OX40 agonist ivuxolimab in advanced cancers. TCRdb's table, derived via immunoSEQ multiplex PCR, lists solely in-frame clones and lacks some. The table lists tens of thousands of clones, 85% to 90% of them singletons. Source: CD4+ or CD8+ T cells sorted from blood, taken in a trial of the OX40 agonist ivuxolimab. The origin of the receptors is an adult with an advanced solid tumor such as melanoma, head and neck, liver or kidney cancer.

This clone was seen a few times. The junction does not match germline at one end; this may be a read error. This chain joins TRBV4-1 and TRBJ2-3; 11 bases align to TRBD2. The CDR3 spans 13 residues. The germline V gene encodes CDR1 MGHRA and CDR2 YSYEKL. CDR3 sequence (DNA): TGCGCCAGCAGCCAGGCAAGACTAGCGGGGTTACATTTT. Amino acids: CASSQARLAGLHF.

This chain's CDR3 is CASSPLGVTYDGYTF. The CDR3 bases are TGTGCCAGCAGCCCCCTGGGGGTCACGTACGATGGCTACACCTTC. The V and J genes are TRBV11-2 and TRBJ1-2; a possible D gene is TRBD1 (5 bases). The CDR3 spans 15 residues. Germline V lookup: CDR1 SGHAT, CDR2 FQNNGV. Trimming removed 5 bases from V and 6 bases from J, with 19 bases in between.